Below are 3 T cell receptor beta chains sequenced from a single sample in a study of cytomegalovirus exposure and HLA in healthy donors. Primers: 60 Vbeta forward and 13 Jbeta reverse. Generated by immunoSEQ multiplex PCR, the TCRdb table keeps only in-frame clones and is missing some. This sample has a few hundred thousand clones, with 80% to 95% found just once. The sequenced sample was PBMCs. Source of these receptors: a girl aged 2-10 years in good health and CMV-seronegative.

This clone has just a few counts. V and J are TRBV10-3 and TRBJ1-5, with 8 bases lining up with TRBD1. Germline V lookup: CDR1 ENHRY, CDR2 SYGVKD. V dropped 10 bases and J dropped 0; count of bases not matched to a gene: 8. CDR3 size: 15 residues. The CDR3 DNA is TGTGCCACCCGACAGGGGTATTATAGCAATCAGCCCCAGCATTTT. Translated: CATRQGYYSNQPQHF.

The CDR3 reads CASTKEGGLLTEAFF. In nucleotides, the CDR3 is TGTGCCAGCACCAAGGAAGGAGGGCTGCTCACTGAAGCTTTCTTT. The rearrangement links TRBV27 to TRBJ1-1, with D unclear. The CDR3 spans 15 residues. Germline CDR1 MNHEY, CDR2 SMNVEV (reference sequence). V dropped 7 bases and J dropped 4 bases, with 19 bases sitting between them.

V usage is TRBV6-5 and J usage is TRBJ2-7, with 8 bases matching TRBD1. V was clipped by 2 bases and J by 2 bases; unmatched bases: 2. CDR1 MNHEY and CDR2 SVGAGI come from the germline V gene. The CDR3 has 14 residues. Here the CDR3 DNA reads TGTGCCAGCAGTTACGGGACAGGTACCTACGAGCAGTACTTC. Amino acids: CASSYGTGTYEQYF.